A selection of T cell receptor beta chains follows, all from one sample in a study of Ad26.COV2.S vaccination and SARS-CoV-2 variants. Here immunoSEQ multiplex PCR was the method, and the copy in TCRdb shows in-frame clones only, minus some. Altogether 97,000 or so clones are present, over 70% being singletons, with the ten largest covering 15% to 20%. Here the sequenced sample was peripheral blood, taken after recovery from COVID-19. The receptors were gathered from a human donor who had recovered from COVID-19. Both conserved end residues are part of each CDR3. The D gene is left open where the match is weak. The size field is filled for only some rows; it gives once, few, many or a size class.

clone_size	v_call	d_call	j_call	cdr3_nt	cdr3_aa
.	TRBV5-1	.	TRBJ2-5	TGCGCCAGCAGCCCCGGCTTGCAGGGCCAAGAGACCCAGTACTTC	CASSPGLQGQETQYF
.	TRBV5-1	TRBD1	TRBJ2-3	TGCGCCAGCAGCGGCGACAGGGCGGCCGATACGCAGTATTTT	CASSGDRAADTQYF
.	TRBV10-2	TRBD1	TRBJ2-3	TGCGCCAGCAGCGCCCCGGGACAGGGAAGAGATACGCAGTATTTT	CASSAPGQGRDTQYF
.	TRBV14	TRBD1	TRBJ1-1	TGTGCCAGCAGCCAAGTATTTGGGACAGAGAACACTGAAGCTTTCTTT	CASSQVFGTENTEAFF
.	TRBV5-1	.	TRBJ1-1	TGCGCCAGCAGGCCGGGGGGGAACACTGAAGCTTTCTTT	CASRPGGNTEAFF
.	TRBV7-2	.	TRBJ1-3	TGTGCCAGCAGCTTTTCAGGCTATGCTGGAAACACCATATATTTT	CASSFSGYAGNTIYF
once	TRBV7-2	.	TRBJ1-2	TGTGCCAGCAGCCCCGACCCCAGCGGGGACTATGGCTACACCTTC	CASSPDPSGDYGYTF
once	TRBV6-6	.	TRBJ2-3	TGTGCCAGCAGTTCCGATAATACGCAGTATTTT	CASSSDNTQYF
.	TRBV9	.	TRBJ1-3	TGTGCCAGCAGCACACAGTCCTTGTCTGGAAACACCATATATTTT	CASSTQSLSGNTIYF
few	TRBV5-4	TRBD2	TRBJ2-4	TGTGCCAGCAGCTTGGGGACGGGGGGTCAAAACATTCAGTACTTC	CASSLGTGGQNIQYF
once	TRBV11-2	.	TRBJ2-2	TGTGCCAGCAGCCAATCAAGCGCCGGGGAGCTGTTTTTT	CASSQSSAGELFF
once	TRBV10-3	TRBD1	TRBJ2-5	TGTGCCATCGGGAAAAACAGGGACAGCGAAGAGACCCAGTACTTC	CAIGKNRDSEETQYF